This T cell receptor beta chain was identified during a study of blood T cell repertoires in COVID-19. Trimming pared 0 bases from V and 1 base from J, leaving 7 bases between. The CDR3 is made up of 14 amino acids. Germline V gene sequence: CDR1 SGHRS, CDR2 YFSETQ. The assay was immunoSEQ multiplex PCR, and TCRdb's table has in-frame clones only and misses some. Among about 21,000 clones listed, 82% were seen once. This TCR derives from a human donor in a cohort sampled during active COVID-19. The chain links TRBV5-1 to TRBJ1-1; unclear D gene. Sequenced sample: peripheral blood. The CDR3 loop reads CASSLGHSNTEAFF. The CDR3 DNA is TGCGCCAGCAGCTTGGGACATTCGAACACTGAAGCTTTCTTT.